This T cell receptor (beta chain) comes out of a study of PD-L1 blockade in urothelial cancer. Study-wide results and limits: In blood at 3 weeks, tumor-associated clones expanded more among patients with durable benefit.

As to this clone: Its antigen is not identified.

Time point of the sample: pretreatment peripheral blood. Pretreatment sampling and on-treatment sampling together yielded between 1 and 8 samples for each patient. Assay used: immunoSEQ multiplex PCR; TCRdb lists only in-frame clones, some missing. The sample lists under 95,000 clones; over 80% were seen once. There are 15 residues in the CDR3. From germline, CDR1 is SEHNR and CDR2 FQNEAQ (reference sequence). Trimming took 5 bases from V and 4 from J; bases not matched to a gene: 4. This specimen was PBMCs, taken around atezolizumab (anti-PD-L1) treatment. The chain combines TRBV7-9 with TRBJ2-1; 11 bases agree with TRBD1. This TCR was recovered from a woman in her 70s with urothelial cancer. DNA for the CDR3: TGTGCCAGCAGCGGCCGGGACAGGGGGTACAATGAGCAGTTCTTC. It is translated as CASSGRDRGYNEQFF.